This entry features one T cell receptor beta chain sequence. Germline V gives CDR1 MNHEY, CDR2 SVGAGI. Germline trimming cut 6 bases from V and 7 bases from J; bases unmatched to any gene: 15. This CDR3 has 15 amino acids. These data originate in a study of blood T cell repertoires in COVID-19. Authors' data handling: Researchers report that nucleated cell counts were estimated from reference gene primer amplification. Libraries were prepared by immunoSEQ multiplex PCR; TCRdb keeps only in-frame clonotypes and omits some of them. V, J and clone size are those of that table, while D and trimming were read from the DNA. The data hold 150,000 or so clones, with around 85% observed a single time.

V usage is TRBV6-5 and J usage is TRBJ2-7, with TRBD1 identical over 7 bases. The receptor's source is a human donor with acute or convalescent COVID-19. The donor label of this sample is uncertain. Sequenced: peripheral blood. The CDR3 loop is CASRTRWQGEGEQYF. The CDR3 DNA reads as TGTGCCAGCAGGACGAGATGGCAGGGGGAAGGGGAGCAGTACTTC.